One and the same sample provided the 9 T cell receptor beta chains below, sequenced in a study of cytomegalovirus exposure and HLA in healthy donors. The PCR contained 60 Vbeta and 13 Jbeta primers. TCRdb's table, derived via immunoSEQ multiplex PCR, lists solely in-frame clones and lacks some. The table shows 95,000 to 150,000 clones, with 75% to 90% occurring only once. The sample was PBMCs. The source is a middle-aged man in good health and CMV-seronegative.

This chain joins TRBV28 and TRBJ2-2; 7 nucleotides line up with TRBD1. This CDR3 is 16 amino acids long. V gave up 3 bases and J gave up 1 base; unmatched junction bases: 5. Germline loops: CDR1 MDHEN, CDR2 SYDVKM. The CDR3 loop reads CASSFGDRVNTGELFF. The DNA of the CDR3 is TGTGCCAGCAGTTTCGGAGACAGGGTGAACACCGGGGAGCTGTTTTTT.

V usage is TRBV19 and J usage is TRBJ1-1; 8 bases are shared with TRBD1. Trimming at V came to 7 bases and at J to 5 bases, leaving 6 bases not matched to a gene. There are 13 residues in the CDR3. Germline assignment: CDR1 LNHDA and CDR2 SQIVND (reference sequence). CDR3 sequence reads: CASTHTGGTEAFF. In DNA form, the CDR3 reads TGTGCCAGTACTCACACAGGGGGGACTGAAGCTTTCTTT.

This clone was counted between two and nine times. This chain's CDR3 is CASRGRGEHYGYTF. CDR3 DNA: TGTGCCAGCAGGGGCCGGGGGGAGCACTATGGCTACACCTTC. The chain combines TRBV2 with TRBJ1-2, with D tentatively TRBD1 (5 bases). V was clipped by 6 bases and J by 3 bases, with 14 bases between them. Germline CDR1 and CDR2: SNHLY and FYNNEI. The CDR3 sequence is 14 residues long.

The chain employs TRBV13 and TRBJ2-5; D unresolved. Trimming left V 9 bases short and J 7 bases short, with 18 bases between. Germline CDR1 PRHDT, CDR2 FYEKMQ (reference sequence). The CDR3 runs 13 residues. DNA of the CDR3: TGTGCCAGTAGCCCTGTGAGTGAACGGACCCAGTACTTC. Translating it yields CASSPVSERTQYF.

The table lists this clone with a few counts. The V and J genes are TRBV15 and TRBJ2-7, with TRBD1 matching 8 bases. Germline trimming cut 8 bases from V and 4 bases from J; bases unmatched to any gene: 1. Per the germline V gene, CDR1 is LNHNV and CDR2 is YYDKDF (reference sequence). The CDR3 is 11 residues long. For the CDR3, the DNA is TGTGCCACCGGGGACAGGTACGAGCAGTACTTC. It is translated as CATGDRYEQYF.

This rearrangement joins TRBV7-2 to TRBJ2-1; possibly TRBD1 for D (6 bases). Germline CDR1 SGHTA, CDR2 FQGNSA. With 1 base removed from V and 7 bases from J, the gap between germline ends came to 14 bases. This CDR3 comprises 15 residues. The CDR3 DNA is TGTGCCAGCAGCTTAGATTTCAGGGGCGGGAATGAGCAGTTCTTC. Its translation: CASSLDFRGGNEQFF.

J is TRBJ1-4 and V is TRBV4-3; 7 bases match TRBD1. Germline loops: CDR1 LGHNA, CDR2 YSLEER. Trimming at V came to 0 bases and at J to 6 bases, leaving 7 bases not matched to a gene. The CDR3 loop spans 16 amino acids. The CDR3 nucleotides read TGCGCCAGCAGCCAAGATAGGGCAGGGGGGCATGAAAAACTGTTTTTT. This codes for CASSQDRAGGHEKLFF.

CDR3 nucleotide sequence: TGCGCCAGCAGCCAAGTACTTGTCCGCAATCAGCCCCAGCATTTT. It specifies CASSQVLVRNQPQHF. V is TRBV4-1 and J is TRBJ1-5, with D unresolved. The CDR3 length is 15 residues. V dropped 1 base and J dropped 2 bases, with 9 bases sitting between them. Germline V gene data show CDR1 as MGHRA and CDR2 as YSYEKL.

The chain uses TRBV28 and TRBJ1-1, with TRBD1 identical over 10 bases. Trimming cost V 2 bases and J 7 bases; bases outside gene matches: 1. Germline V gives CDR1 MDHEN, CDR2 SYDVKM. CDR3 size: 13 residues. The CDR3: CASSLDRGLEAFF. The CDR3 DNA reads as TGTGCCAGCAGTTTAGACAGGGGGCTTGAAGCTTTCTTT.